The present TCR beta chain was sequenced within a study of PD-1 blockade in classical Hodgkin lymphoma. Sequencing was performed with immunoSEQ multiplex PCR; in TCRdb, only in-frame clones are kept and a portion is missing. The sample carries 80,000 to 100,000 clones, roughly four fifths recorded once. Per germline, CDR1 WNHNN and CDR2 SYGVQD (reference sequence). Trimming took 1 base from V and 2 from J, leaving 9 bases between them. The CDR3 runs to 14 residues. Autologous stem cell transplantation was followed by relapse in every patient, and brentuximab vedotin exposure varied. This clonotype originated in a human donor with classical Hodgkin lymphoma. The chain joins TRBV10-1 to TRBJ2-7; tentative D call: TRBD2 (6 bases). Source: peripheral blood mononuclear cells (PBMCs), taken before the second cycle of nivolumab. In DNA form, the CDR3 reads TGCGCCAGCAGTGAGTATGGGGGGACCTACGAGCAGTACTTC. It specifies CASSEYGGTYEQYF.